Each of the 27 T cell receptor beta chains below was sequenced from the same sample in a study. From the RT-PCR reads, TCRdb called clonotypes with MiXCR, one entry per CDR3 protein. In the table there are about 680,000 distinct CDR3 sequences, more than 13% of which are singletons. Specimen: memory CD4+ T cells from blood. All receptors come from a female donor in good health, serving as a healthy control.

The table lists this clonotype with a few counts. The CDR3 loop reads CASSPRVLSPTNTGELFF. The DNA for the CDR3 is TGTGCCAGCTCACCACGGGTCCTATCCCCAACGAACACCGGGGAGCTGTTTTTT. The rearrangement links TRBV18 to TRBJ2-2, with no clear D. From germline, CDR1 is KGHSH and CDR2 LQKENI. The CDR3 runs to 18 residues. V was pared by 1 base and J by 0 bases, with 15 bases between.

This clonotype was seen at least ten times. The chain recombines TRBV4-3 with TRBJ1-2, with 7 bases that match TRBD1. The germline gives CDR1 LGHNA, CDR2 YSLEER. The CDR3 is 14 residues long. Germline trimming cut 4 bases from V and 6 bases from J; bases unmatched to any gene: 8. CDR3 residues: CASSPTGLGDGYTF. CDR3 nucleotides: TGCGCCAGCAGCCCGACAGGGCTCGGTGATGGCTACACCTTC.

J is TRBJ1-1 and V is TRBV7-3; a possible D gene is TRBD1 (5 bases). CDR1 and CDR2 from the germline V gene are SGHTA and FQGTGA. The CDR3 totals 15 residues. Between the trimmed V and J ends, which lost 3 bases and 8 bases, there was a span of 19 bases. CDR3 coding DNA: TGTGCCAGCAGCTTTCCTTTCCGGACACTGACCGAAGCTTTCTTT. This encodes CASSFPFRTLTEAFF.

This clonotype has just a few counts. The chain joins TRBV5-1 to TRBJ2-1; 7 positions match TRBD1. Germline CDR1 and CDR2: SGHRS and YFSETQ. The CDR3 is made up of 14 amino acids. V shed 4 bases and J 4 bases; nucleotides not matched to a gene: 5. The CDR3 DNA sequence: TGCGCCAGCAGCAAGGGACAGTTTTACAATGAGCAGTTCTTC. Its protein is CASSKGQFYNEQFF.

This chain links TRBV6-6 with TRBJ1-4; D is perhaps TRBD1 (5 bases). Trimming stripped 6 bases from V and 8 bases from J, with 22 bases between. CDR3 size: 16 residues. Germline V gene lookup returns CDR1 MNHNY and CDR2 SVGAGI (reference sequence). The CDR3 nucleotides read TGTGCCAGCAGCCGAGGCGGCGGGGGTGCGTTGGAAAAACTGTTTTTT. Translated: CASSRGGGGALEKLFF.

This clonotype was seen a few times. The chain uses TRBV20-1 and TRBJ1-3, with D tentatively TRBD1 (5 bases). Germline CDR1 is DFQATT and CDR2 is SNEGSKA (reference sequence). Trimming pared 1 base from V and 3 bases from J, leaving 7 bases between. The CDR3 runs to 13 residues. CDR3 sequence: CSARGGNGNTIYF. CDR3 in DNA: TGCAGTGCTAGAGGGGGGAATGGAAACACCATATATTTT.

This clonotype was recorded at least ten times. The chain joins TRBV7-2 to TRBJ1-2; maybe TRBD1 (5 bases). The V end lost 4 bases, the J end lost 7 bases, and 22 bases lay between the germline ends. The CDR3 loop spans 16 amino acids. CDR1 is SGHTA, CDR2 FQGNSA, per germline. The CDR3 DNA sequence: TGTGCCAGCAGCTCTGGCGGGGGTAAAGGCTTGACTGGCTACACCTTC. It codes for CASSSGGGKGLTGYTF. The full variable domain, rest sourced from reference TRBV7-2 and TRBJ1-2, is GAGVSQSPSNKVTEKGKDVELRCDPISGHTALYWYRQSLGQGLEFLIYFQGNSAPDKSGLPSDRFSAERTGGSVSTLTIQRTQQEDSAVYLCASSSGGGKGLTGYTFGSGTRLTVV.

The chain carries TRBV3-1 and TRBJ1-1; 7 bases agree with TRBD1. The J segment lost 6 bases and the V segment lost 0 bases, leaving 4 bases of the junction unmatched. Germline V gene lookup returns CDR1 LGHDT and CDR2 YNNKEL (reference sequence). The CDR3 has 14 amino acids. The CDR3 region is CASSQETGSAEAFF. DNA for the CDR3: TGTGCCAGCAGCCAAGAGACAGGGTCCGCTGAAGCTTTCTTT.

Only a few counts were recorded for this clonotype. The chain has TRBV18 and TRBJ2-4, with D maybe TRBD1 (5 bases). The CDR3 length is 16 residues. Germline V CDR1 and CDR2: KGHSH, LQKENI. Trimming cost V 0 bases and J 1 base, with 10 bases left between them. The CDR3 reads CASSPPAGLAKNIQYF. The CDR3 region has the DNA TGTGCCAGCTCACCACCGGCAGGGTTGGCCAAAAACATTCAGTACTTC.

The genes are TRBV6-5 and TRBJ1-1, with D perhaps matching TRBD1 (5 bases). The CDR3 runs to 13 residues. Germline V CDR1 and CDR2: MNHEY, SVGAGI. Trimming removed 2 bases at V and 5 bases at J, with 9 bases between. Here the CDR3 DNA reads TGTGCCAGCAGTTACAATGGGGGGACTGAAGCTTTCTTT. This translates into CASSYNGGTEAFF.

This clonotype was counted at least ten times. The chain links TRBV9 to TRBJ2-3; D gene ambiguous. The CDR3 is made up of 14 amino acids. Germline lookup yields CDR1 SGDLS and CDR2 YYNGEE. The V and J ends lost 3 bases and 5 bases respectively, with 13 bases between them. CDR3 amino acids: CASSAQPVGDTQYF. The CDR3 DNA reads TGTGCCAGCAGCGCCCAGCCTGTTGGAGATACGCAGTATTTT.

The rearrangement links TRBV5-1 to TRBJ1-1; 8 positions match TRBD1. The CDR3 totals 15 residues. Unmatched junction bases numbered 9, after V lost 4 bases and J lost 4 bases. CDR1 and CDR2 (germline): SGHRS, YFSETQ. CDR3 amino acids: CASSPATGAPTEAFF. The CDR3 DNA sequence: TGCGCCAGCAGCCCGGCGACAGGGGCCCCCACTGAAGCTTTCTTT.

There are many counts of this clonotype. This sequence joins TRBV4-3 and TRBJ2-3, with 8 bases that match TRBD2. Germline V CDR1 and CDR2: LGHNA, YSLEER. This CDR3 has 16 amino acids. V trimming: 11 bases; J trimming: 2 bases; junction bases outside the gene matches: 15. The CDR3: CAVSGGPQSDTDTQYF. The CDR3 nucleotides read TGCGCCGTAAGCGGGGGCCCGCAGTCTGACACAGATACGCAGTATTTT.

The chain is built from TRBV28 and TRBJ1-5; the D gene is possibly TRBD1 (6 bases). The CDR3 extends over 17 amino acids. In germline, CDR1 is MDHEN, CDR2 SYDVKM. Trimming removed 2 bases from V and 7 bases from J, with 21 bases in between. The CDR3 DNA reads TGTGCCAGCAGTTTAAACCTACGACAGGCTGTAGTACAGCCCCAGCATTTT. Residues: CASSLNLRQAVVQPQHF.

In this sample, this clonotype turned up a few times. This chain uses TRBV10-2 with TRBJ2-5; D remains ambiguous. Germline V gene sequence: CDR1 WSHSY, CDR2 SAAADI. V was trimmed by 0 bases and J by 4 bases, leaving 15 bases between them. This CDR3 spans 16 amino acids. CDR3 coding DNA: TGCGCCAGCAGTGAGTCGAACCCCAGATTGGGAGAGACCCAGTACTTC. Translating gives CASSESNPRLGETQYF.

This clonotype was counted a few times. The genes are TRBV9 and TRBJ1-3; D unclear. This CDR3 contains 16 residues. Germline loops: CDR1 SGDLS, CDR2 YYNGEE. V dropped 0 bases and J dropped 2 bases, with 12 bases sitting between them. Written as DNA, the CDR3 is TGTGCCAGCAGCGTAGAGGGCATAAGTCCTGGAAACACCATATATTTT. Its protein is CASSVEGISPGNTIYF.

This clonotype occurred a few times. V is TRBV4-3 and J is TRBJ2-1; D remains unclear. Germline CDR1 LGHNA, CDR2 YSLEER. CDR3 length: 16 amino acids. V dropped 1 base and J dropped 5 bases, with 15 bases sitting between them. The CDR3 spells CASSQASRPTHNEQFF. In DNA, the CDR3 is TGCGCCAGCAGCCAAGCATCCAGACCAACCCACAATGAGCAGTTCTTC.

This clonotype occurred a few times. The genes are TRBV5-6 and TRBJ1-2; a possible D gene is TRBD1 (6 bases). Germline values: CDR1 SGHDT, CDR2 YYEEEE. V shed 4 bases and J shed 0 bases, with 19 bases lying between them. CDR3 length: 17 residues. This CDR3 reads CASSLRGGDRSNYGYTF. DNA for the CDR3: TGTGCCAGCAGCCTGAGAGGGGGAGATCGTTCTAACTATGGCTACACCTTC.

A note on this clonotype: A much more abundant neighbour one base away suggests this may be a read error. This chain joins TRBV20-1 and TRBJ2-5; unclear D gene. The CDR3 runs to 11 residues. V gave up 3 bases and J gave up 3 bases, with 5 bases separating them. The V gene's germline CDR1 is DFQATT and CDR2 SNEGSKA (reference sequence). The CDR3 DNA follows: TGCAGTGCTAGTATAGAAGAGACCCAGTACTTC. Its translation: CSASIEETQYF.

The CDR3 is CASGSGSGNTIYF. Here the CDR3 DNA reads TGTGCCAGCGGTTCCGGGTCTGGAAACACCATATATTTT. The chain has TRBV6-5 and TRBJ1-3; D unresolved. The V end was cut by 8 bases, the J end by 1 base, with 9 bases between. Germline-derived CDR1 and CDR2 are MNHEY and SVGAGI. This CDR3 region has 13 residues.

On this clonotype: Relative to the germline gene, one junction end is altered; a read error may explain this. The V and J genes are TRBV2 and TRBJ1-5; D is undetermined. The CDR3 loop spans 14 amino acids. Germline loops: CDR1 SNHLY, CDR2 FYNNEI. The CDR3: CASREVYSNQPQHF. In nucleotides, the CDR3 is TGTGCCAGCAGGGAAGTCTATAGCAATCAGCCCCAGCATTTT. The whole variable domain, remainder taken from reference TRBV2 and TRBJ1-5, is EPEVTQTPSHQVTQMGQEVILRCVPISNHLYFYWYRQILGQKVEFLVSFYNNEISEKSEIFDDQFSVERPDGSNFTLKIRSTKLEDSAMYFCASREVYSNQPQHFGDGTRLSIL.

V is TRBV28 and J is TRBJ2-3; D is unresolved. The V gene lost 6 bases and the J gene lost 2 bases, with 9 bases spanning the gap. The CDR3 runs to 13 residues. CDR1 and CDR2 from the germline V gene are MDHEN and SYDVKM. DNA of the CDR3: TGTGCCAGCAGGACGATCGACACAGATACGCAGTATTTT. The encoded protein is CASRTIDTDTQYF. The variable domain in full, with the rest retrieved from reference TRBV28 and TRBJ2-3, is DVKVTQSSRYLVKRTGEKVFLECVQDMDHENMFWYRQDPGLGLRLIYFSYDVKMKEKGDIPEGYSVSREKKERFSLILESASTNQTSMYLCASRTIDTDTQYFGPGTRLTVL.

This clonotype has a handful of counts. The chain joins TRBV24-1 to TRBJ2-1, with 7 bases aligning to TRBD2. Germline-derived CDR1 and CDR2 are KGHDR and SFDVKD. The CDR3 covers 15 residues. V was clipped by 5 bases and J by 8 bases; unmatched bases: 11. DNA for the CDR3: TGTGCCACCAGTGGATCTAGCGGAACGGGCGATGAGCAGTTCTTC. Its translation is CATSGSSGTGDEQFF.

This chain uses TRBV12-3 or TRBV12-4 with TRBJ2-1, with 10 bases matching TRBD2. The CDR3 consists of 16 residues. J gave up 3 bases and V 3 bases, and 5 bases lay outside the gene matches. CDR3 DNA sequence: TGTGCCAGCAGTTTTGAAGCGGGAGGGTTCTACAATGAGCAGTTCTTC. Its protein product is CASSFEAGGFYNEQFF.

The chain couples TRBV5-1 to TRBJ2-5; no clear D. CDR1 and CDR2 from the germline V gene are SGHRS and YFSETQ. V was trimmed by 4 bases and J by 1 base, leaving 11 bases between them. The CDR3 consists of 14 residues. CDR3 bases: TGCGCCAGCAGCGTCGAGGCGACCCAAGAGACCCAGTACTTC. The encoded protein is CASSVEATQETQYF.

This clonotype was seen a handful of times. This chain joins TRBV28 and TRBJ2-7; 9 bases are a match to TRBD1. The ends lost 6 bases at V and 5 bases at J; junction bases unmatched: 8. The CDR3 spans 14 residues. CDR1 and CDR2 (germline): MDHEN, SYDVKM. CDR3 nucleotides: TGTGCCAGCAGCTCTCCGGGACAGGGCCACGAGCAGTACTTC. Translating it yields CASSSPGQGHEQYF.

This clonotype was recorded many times. The chain couples TRBV24-1 to TRBJ1-4; 8 bases match TRBD1. The trim removed 10 bases at V and 7 bases at J, leaving 13 bases unmatched. The germline gives CDR1 KGHDR, CDR2 SFDVKD. The CDR3 spans 15 residues. The DNA of the CDR3 is TGTGCCACTAGGAAAACGTACGGGACAGGTGAAAAACTGTTTTTT. It yields the protein CATRKTYGTGEKLFF.